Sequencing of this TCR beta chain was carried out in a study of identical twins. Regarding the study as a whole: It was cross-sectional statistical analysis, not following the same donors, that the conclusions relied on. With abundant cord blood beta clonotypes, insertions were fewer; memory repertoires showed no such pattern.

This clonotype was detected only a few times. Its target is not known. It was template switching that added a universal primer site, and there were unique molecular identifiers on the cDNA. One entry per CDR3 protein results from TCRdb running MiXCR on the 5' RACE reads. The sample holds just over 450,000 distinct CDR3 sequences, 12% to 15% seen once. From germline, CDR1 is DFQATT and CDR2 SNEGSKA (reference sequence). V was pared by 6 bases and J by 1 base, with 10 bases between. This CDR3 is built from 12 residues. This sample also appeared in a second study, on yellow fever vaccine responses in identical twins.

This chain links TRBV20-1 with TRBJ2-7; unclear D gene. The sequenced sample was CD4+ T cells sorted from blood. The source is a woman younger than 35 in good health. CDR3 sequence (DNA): TGCAGTGCCTTCGACAATTCCTACGAGCAGTACTTC. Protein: CSAFDNSYEQYF.